This T cell receptor (beta chain) was recorded in a study of blood T cell repertoires in COVID-19. About the research overall: COVID-19 samples collected from the United States, Italy and Spain covered acute and convalescent phases. PBMCs, B-cell-depleted T cells, or T cells provided the cDNA or gDNA that made up the material.

Germline CDR1 LNHDA, CDR2 SQIVND (reference sequence). With 6 bases removed from V and 0 bases from J, the gap between germline ends came to 14 bases. CDR3 length: 15 amino acids. Per the authors' pipeline: Researchers report that nucleated cell counts were estimated from reference gene primer amplification. Generated by immunoSEQ multiplex PCR, the TCRdb table keeps only in-frame clones and is missing some. V and J calls and clone size come straight from that table; D and trimming were deduced from the DNA. The sample has about 59,000 clones, roughly 80% seen once; the top ten hold around an eighth.

The rearrangement uses TRBV19 and TRBJ1-1; D unresolved. This sequence was found in a man at least 80 years old with acute or convalescent COVID-19. The material sequenced was peripheral blood. The CDR3 DNA reads as TGTGCCAGTAGCGACCCCGTCGGAGTGAACACTGAAGCTTTCTTT. This gives the protein CASSDPVGVNTEAFF.